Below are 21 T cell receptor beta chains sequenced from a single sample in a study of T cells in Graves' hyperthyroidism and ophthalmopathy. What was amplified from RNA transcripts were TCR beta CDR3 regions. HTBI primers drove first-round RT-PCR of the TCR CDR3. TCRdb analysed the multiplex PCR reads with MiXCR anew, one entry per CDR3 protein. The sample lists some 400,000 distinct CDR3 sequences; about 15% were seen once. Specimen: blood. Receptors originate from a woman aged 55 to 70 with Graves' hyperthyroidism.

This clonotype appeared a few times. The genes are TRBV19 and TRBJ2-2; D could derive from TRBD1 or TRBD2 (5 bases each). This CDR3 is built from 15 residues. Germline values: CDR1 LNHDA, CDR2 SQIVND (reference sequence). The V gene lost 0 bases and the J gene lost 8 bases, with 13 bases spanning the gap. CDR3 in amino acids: CASSIEGRRSGELFF. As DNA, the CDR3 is TGTGCCAGTAGTATAGAGGGACGTCGCTCTGGGGAGCTGTTTTTT. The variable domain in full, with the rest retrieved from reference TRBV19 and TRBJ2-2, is DGGITQSPKYLFRKEGQNVTLSCEQNLNHDAMYWYRQDPGQGLRLIYYSQIVNDFQKGDIAEGYSVSREKKESFPLTVTSAQKNPTAFYLCASSIEGRRSGELFFGEGSRLTVL.

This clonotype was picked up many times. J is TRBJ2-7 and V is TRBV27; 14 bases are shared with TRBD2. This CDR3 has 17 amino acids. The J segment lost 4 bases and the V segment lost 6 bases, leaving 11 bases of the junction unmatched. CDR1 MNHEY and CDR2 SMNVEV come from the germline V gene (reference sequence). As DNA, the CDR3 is TGTGCCAGCAGACTAGCCGGGACTAGCGGGAGAGGGTACGAGCAGTACTTC. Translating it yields CASRLAGTSGRGYEQYF.

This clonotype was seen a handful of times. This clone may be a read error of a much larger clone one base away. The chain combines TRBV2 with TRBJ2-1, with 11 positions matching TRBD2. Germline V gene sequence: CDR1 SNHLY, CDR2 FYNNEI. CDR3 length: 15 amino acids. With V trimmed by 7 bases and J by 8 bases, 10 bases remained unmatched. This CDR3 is CASKTGLAVYDEQFF. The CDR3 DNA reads TGTGCCAGCAAGACGGGACTAGCGGTATACGATGAGCAGTTCTTC.

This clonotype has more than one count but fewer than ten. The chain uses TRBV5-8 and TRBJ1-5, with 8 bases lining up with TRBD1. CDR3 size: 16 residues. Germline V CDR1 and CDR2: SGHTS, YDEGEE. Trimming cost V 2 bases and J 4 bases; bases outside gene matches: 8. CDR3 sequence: CASSLVWQGANQPQHF. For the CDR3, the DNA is TGTGCCAGCAGCTTAGTTTGGCAGGGGGCAAATCAGCCCCAGCATTTT. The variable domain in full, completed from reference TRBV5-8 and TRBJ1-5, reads EAGVTQSPTHLIKTRGQQATLRCSPISGHTSVYWYQQALGLGLQFLLWYDEGEERNRGNFPPRFSGRQFPNYSSELNVNALELEDSALYLCASSLVWQGANQPQHFGDGTRLSIL.

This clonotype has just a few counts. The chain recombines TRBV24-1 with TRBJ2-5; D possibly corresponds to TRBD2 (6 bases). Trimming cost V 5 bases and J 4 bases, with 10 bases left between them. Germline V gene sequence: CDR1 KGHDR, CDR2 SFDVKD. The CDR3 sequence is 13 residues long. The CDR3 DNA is TGTGCCACCAGTGCTAGCGCCGGAGAGACCCAGTACTTC. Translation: CATSASAGETQYF.

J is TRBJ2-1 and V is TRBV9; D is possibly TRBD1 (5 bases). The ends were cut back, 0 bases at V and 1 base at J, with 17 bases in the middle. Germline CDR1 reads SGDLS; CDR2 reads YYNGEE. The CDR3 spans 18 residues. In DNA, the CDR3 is TGTGCCAGCAGCGTAGAATCCCGGTGGGGCGGTTCCTACAATGAGCAGTTCTTC. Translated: CASSVESRWGGSYNEQFF.

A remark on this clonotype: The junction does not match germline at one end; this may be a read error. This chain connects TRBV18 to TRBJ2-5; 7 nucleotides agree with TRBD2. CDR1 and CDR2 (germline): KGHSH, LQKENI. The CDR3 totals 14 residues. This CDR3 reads CASSPTSVQETQCF. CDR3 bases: TGTGCCAGCTCCCCAACTAGCGTACAAGAGACCCAGTGCTTC.

The CDR3 coding sequence is TGCGCCAGCAGTTGGGGCGGGAGAGAAACAGATACGCAGTATTTT. Amino acid sequence: CASSWGGRETDTQYF. The chain joins TRBV5-1 to TRBJ2-3, with 7 bases fitting TRBD2. Germline CDR1 is SGHRS and CDR2 is YFSETQ. The CDR3 covers 15 residues. V was pared by 5 bases and J by 3 bases, with 9 bases of the junction left unmatched.

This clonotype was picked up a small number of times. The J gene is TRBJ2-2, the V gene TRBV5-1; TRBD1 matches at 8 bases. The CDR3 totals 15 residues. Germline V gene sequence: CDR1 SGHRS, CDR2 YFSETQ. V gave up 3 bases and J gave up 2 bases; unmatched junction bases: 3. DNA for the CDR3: TGCGCCAGCAGCTGGGGGACAGGTAACACCGGGGAGCTGTTTTTT. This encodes CASSWGTGNTGELFF.

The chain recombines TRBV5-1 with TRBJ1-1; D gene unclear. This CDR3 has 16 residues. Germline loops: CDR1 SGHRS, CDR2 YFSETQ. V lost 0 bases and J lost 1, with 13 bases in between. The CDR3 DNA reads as TGCGCCAGCAGCTTGGCCATGGGAACCCCGAACACTGAAGCTTTCTTT. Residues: CASSLAMGTPNTEAFF.

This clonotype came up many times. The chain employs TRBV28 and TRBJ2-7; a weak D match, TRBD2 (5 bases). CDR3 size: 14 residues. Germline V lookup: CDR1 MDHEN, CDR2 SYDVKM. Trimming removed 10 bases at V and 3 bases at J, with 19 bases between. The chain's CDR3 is CATQLLGGDYEQYF. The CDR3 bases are TGTGCCACCCAGTTATTAGGAGGCGACTACGAGCAGTACTTC. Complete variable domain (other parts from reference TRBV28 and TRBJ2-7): DVKVTQSSRYLVKRTGEKVFLECVQDMDHENMFWYRQDPGLGLRLIYFSYDVKMKEKGDIPEGYSVSREKKERFSLILESASTNQTSMYLCATQLLGGDYEQYFGPGTRLTVT.

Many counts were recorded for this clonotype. The CDR3 bases are TGCAGTGCTAGAGAGTCGGCTAGGAACAATGAGCAGTTCTTC. Translation: CSARESARNNEQFF. V gene TRBV20-1 combines with J gene TRBJ2-1; D remains unclear. Trimming cost V 0 bases and J 5 bases, with 11 bases left between them. This CDR3 has 14 amino acids. Germline lookup yields CDR1 DFQATT and CDR2 SNEGSKA (reference sequence).

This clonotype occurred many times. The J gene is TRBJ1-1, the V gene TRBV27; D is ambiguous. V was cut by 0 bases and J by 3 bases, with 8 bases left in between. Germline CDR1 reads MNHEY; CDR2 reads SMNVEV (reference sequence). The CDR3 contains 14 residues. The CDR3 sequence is CASSLSAQYTEAFF. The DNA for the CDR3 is TGTGCCAGCAGTTTATCTGCCCAGTACACTGAAGCTTTCTTT.

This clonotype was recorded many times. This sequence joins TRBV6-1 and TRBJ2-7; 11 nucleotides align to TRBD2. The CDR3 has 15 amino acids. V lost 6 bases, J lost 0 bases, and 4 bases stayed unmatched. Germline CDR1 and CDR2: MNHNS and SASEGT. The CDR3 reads CASRRLAGTSYEQYF. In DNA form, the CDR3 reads TGTGCCAGCAGAAGACTAGCGGGAACCTCCTACGAGCAGTACTTC.

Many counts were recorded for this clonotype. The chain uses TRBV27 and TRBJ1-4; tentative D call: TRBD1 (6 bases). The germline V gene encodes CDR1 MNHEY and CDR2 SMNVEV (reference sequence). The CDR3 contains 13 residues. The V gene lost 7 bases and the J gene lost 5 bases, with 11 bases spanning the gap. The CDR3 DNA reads TGTGCCAGCACCGGCAGGGGAAATGAAAAACTGTTTTTT. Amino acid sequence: CASTGRGNEKLFF.

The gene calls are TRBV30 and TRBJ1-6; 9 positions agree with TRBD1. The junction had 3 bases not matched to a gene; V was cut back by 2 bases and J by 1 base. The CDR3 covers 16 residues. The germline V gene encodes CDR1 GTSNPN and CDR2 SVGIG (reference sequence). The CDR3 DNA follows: TGTGCCTGGAGTCCTGACAGGGGGTCCTATAATTCACCCCTCCACTTT. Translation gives CAWSPDRGSYNSPLHF.

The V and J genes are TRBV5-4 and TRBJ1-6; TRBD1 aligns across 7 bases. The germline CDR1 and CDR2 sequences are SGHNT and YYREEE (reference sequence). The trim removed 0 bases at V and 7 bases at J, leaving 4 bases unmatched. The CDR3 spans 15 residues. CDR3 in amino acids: CASSLVDRPNSPLHF. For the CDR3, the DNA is TGTGCCAGCAGCTTGGTGGACAGGCCAAATTCACCCCTCCACTTT.

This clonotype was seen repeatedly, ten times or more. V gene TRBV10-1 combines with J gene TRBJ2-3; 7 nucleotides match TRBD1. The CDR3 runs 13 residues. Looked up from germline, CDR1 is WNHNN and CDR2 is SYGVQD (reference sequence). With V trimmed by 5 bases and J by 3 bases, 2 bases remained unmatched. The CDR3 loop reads CASSRGQTDTQYF. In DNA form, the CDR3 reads TGCGCCAGCAGTAGGGGACAGACAGATACGCAGTATTTT.

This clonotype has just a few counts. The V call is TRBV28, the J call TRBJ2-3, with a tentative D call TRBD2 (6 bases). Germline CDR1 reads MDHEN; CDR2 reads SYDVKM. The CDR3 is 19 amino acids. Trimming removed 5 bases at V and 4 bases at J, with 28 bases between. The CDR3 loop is CASSEPHLDGRKVADTQYF. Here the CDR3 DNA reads TGTGCCAGCAGTGAACCCCACCTAGACGGGAGAAAAGTTGCAGATACGCAGTATTTT.

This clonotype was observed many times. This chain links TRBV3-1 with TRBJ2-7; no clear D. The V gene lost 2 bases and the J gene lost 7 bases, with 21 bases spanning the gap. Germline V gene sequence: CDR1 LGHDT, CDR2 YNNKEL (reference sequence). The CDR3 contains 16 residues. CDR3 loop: CASSQSDPRIAEEQYF. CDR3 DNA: TGTGCCAGCAGCCAATCGGACCCCAGGATAGCTGAAGAGCAGTACTTC.

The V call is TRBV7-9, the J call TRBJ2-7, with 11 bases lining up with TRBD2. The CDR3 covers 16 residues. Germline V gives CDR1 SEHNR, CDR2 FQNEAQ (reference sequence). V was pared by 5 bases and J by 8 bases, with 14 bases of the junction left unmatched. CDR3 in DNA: TGTGCCAGCAGCCCGGGACTAGCGGAGGCTCTACTGAAGCAGTACTTC. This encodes CASSPGLAEALLKQYF.